One and the same sample provided the 7 T cell receptor beta chains below, sequenced in a study of blood T cell repertoires in COVID-19. Using immunoSEQ multiplex PCR, the repertoire was profiled, and TCRdb retains in-frame clones only, with some absent. The table lists about 99,000 clones, around nine tenths of them singletons. The sequenced sample consisted of peripheral blood. These receptors came from a human donor in a cohort sampled during active COVID-19.

The rearrangement uses TRBV25-1 and TRBJ2-2; 9 bases are a match to TRBD1. Trimming cost V 4 bases and J 3 bases; bases outside gene matches: 0. The V gene's germline CDR1 is MGHDK and CDR2 SYGVNS. The CDR3 has 14 residues. The chain's CDR3 is CASSGTGDTGELFF. The CDR3 nucleotides read TGTGCCAGCAGTGGGACAGGGGACACCGGGGAGCTGTTTTTT.

V gene TRBV7-2 combines with J gene TRBJ2-1, with TRBD2 identical over 15 bases. This CDR3 has 17 residues. From germline, CDR1 is SGHTA and CDR2 FQGNSA. The V gene end was trimmed by 5 bases and the J gene end by 8 bases; junction bases not matched to a gene: 10. This CDR3 is CASSVDSGTSGRHEQFF. The CDR3 DNA is TGTGCCAGCAGCGTCGATTCCGGGACTAGCGGGAGGCATGAGCAGTTCTTC.

This chain uses TRBV7-8 with TRBJ1-5, with TRBD1 matching 9 bases. Germline CDR1 is SGHVS and CDR2 is FQNEAQ. V was pared by 7 bases and J by 3 bases, with 7 bases of the junction left unmatched. The CDR3 loop spans 15 amino acids. The CDR3 DNA is TGTGCCAGCACCCGTACAGGGGGCTTCAATCAGCCCCAGCATTTT. It is translated as CASTRTGGFNQPQHF.

The rearrangement joins TRBV27 to TRBJ2-7; 7 nucleotides match TRBD1. V lost 3 bases, J lost 2 bases, and 4 bases stayed unmatched. Germline loops: CDR1 MNHEY, CDR2 SMNVEV (reference sequence). The CDR3 covers 14 residues. CDR3 residues: CASSLIGGTYEQYF. CDR3 DNA sequence: TGTGCCAGCAGTTTGATAGGGGGCACCTACGAGCAGTACTTC.

The chain recombines TRBV3-1 (or the pseudogene TRBV3-2) with TRBJ1-4; a possible D gene is TRBD1 (6 bases). Trimming left V 6 bases short and J 2 bases short, with 16 bases between. CDR3 length equals 16 residues. Germline CDR1 and CDR2: LGHDT and YNNKEL (reference sequence). CDR3 sequence: CASRQTNTGTNEKLFF. The CDR3, as DNA: TGTGCCAGCAGACAGACTAACACAGGGACTAATGAAAAACTGTTTTTT.

The chain joins TRBV5-5 to TRBJ2-3; 9 nucleotides agree with TRBD2. Trimming at V came to 0 bases and at J to 0 bases, leaving 2 bases not matched to a gene. Germline CDR1 and CDR2: SGHKS and YYEKEE (reference sequence). The CDR3 consists of 16 residues. CDR3 bases: TGTGCCAGCAGCTTGGTCCTAGCGGGGAGCACAGATACGCAGTATTTT. It translates to CASSLVLAGSTDTQYF. The complete variable domain, with remaining parts taken from reference TRBV5-5 and TRBJ2-3, reads DAGVTQSPTHLIKTRGQQVTLRCSPISGHKSVSWYQQVLGQGPQFIFQYYEKEERGRGNFPDRFSARQFPNYSSELNVNALLLGDSALYLCASSLVLAGSTDTQYFGPGTRLTVL.

This clone was detected a few times. The rearrangement joins TRBV7-9 to TRBJ1-2; TRBD1 might be the D (6 bases). Trimming left V 3 bases short and J 4 bases short, with 15 bases between. The CDR3 length is 15 residues. Germline-derived CDR1 and CDR2 are SEHNR and FQNEAQ (reference sequence). The CDR3 nucleotides read TGTGCCAGCAGCTTTTCGAGGGGGAACGGCTATGGCTACACCTTC. Translating it yields CASSFSRGNGYGYTF.